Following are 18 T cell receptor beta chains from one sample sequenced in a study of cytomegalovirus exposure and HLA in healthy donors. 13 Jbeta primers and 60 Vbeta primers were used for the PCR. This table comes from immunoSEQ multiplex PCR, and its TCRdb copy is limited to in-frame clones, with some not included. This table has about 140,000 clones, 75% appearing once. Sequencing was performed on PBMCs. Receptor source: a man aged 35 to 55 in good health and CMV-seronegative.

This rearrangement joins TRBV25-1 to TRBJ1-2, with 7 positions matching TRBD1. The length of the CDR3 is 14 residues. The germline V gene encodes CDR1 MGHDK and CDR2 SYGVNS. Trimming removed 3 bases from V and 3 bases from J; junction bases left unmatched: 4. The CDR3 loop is CASSETDRYYGYTF. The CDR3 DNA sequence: TGTGCCAGCAGTGAGACGGACAGGTACTATGGCTACACCTTC.

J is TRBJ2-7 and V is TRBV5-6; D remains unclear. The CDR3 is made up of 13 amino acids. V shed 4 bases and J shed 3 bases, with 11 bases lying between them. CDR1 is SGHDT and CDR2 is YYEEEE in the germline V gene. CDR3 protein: CASSTPTGYEQYF. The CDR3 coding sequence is TGTGCCAGCAGCACCCCGACGGGCTACGAGCAGTACTTC. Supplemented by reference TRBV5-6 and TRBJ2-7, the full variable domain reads DAGVTQSPTHLIKTRGQQVTLRCSPKSGHDTVSWYQQALGQGPQFIFQYYEEEERQRGNFPDRFSGHQFPNYSSELNVNALLLGDSALYLCASSTPTGYEQYFGPGTRLTVT.

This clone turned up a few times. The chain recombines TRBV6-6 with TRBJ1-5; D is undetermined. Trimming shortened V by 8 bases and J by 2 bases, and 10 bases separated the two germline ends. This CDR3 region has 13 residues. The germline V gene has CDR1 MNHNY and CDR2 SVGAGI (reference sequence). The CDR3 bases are TGTGCCAGCTCAGACGGGGGCAATCAGCCCCAGCATTTT. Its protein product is CASSDGGNQPQHF.

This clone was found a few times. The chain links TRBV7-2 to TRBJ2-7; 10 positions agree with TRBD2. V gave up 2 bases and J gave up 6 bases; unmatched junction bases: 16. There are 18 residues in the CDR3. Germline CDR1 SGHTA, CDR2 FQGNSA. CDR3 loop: CASSLSSGGTKRVVEQYF. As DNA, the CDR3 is TGTGCCAGCAGCTTATCTAGCGGGGGAACCAAAAGGGTAGTCGAGCAGTACTTC.

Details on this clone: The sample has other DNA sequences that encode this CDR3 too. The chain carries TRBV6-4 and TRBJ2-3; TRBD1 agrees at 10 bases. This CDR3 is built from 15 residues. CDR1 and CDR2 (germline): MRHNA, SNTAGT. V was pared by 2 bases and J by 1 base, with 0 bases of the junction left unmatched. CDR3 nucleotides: TGTGCCAGCAGTGACGGGACAGGGGGCACAGATACGCAGTATTTT. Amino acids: CASSDGTGGTDTQYF.

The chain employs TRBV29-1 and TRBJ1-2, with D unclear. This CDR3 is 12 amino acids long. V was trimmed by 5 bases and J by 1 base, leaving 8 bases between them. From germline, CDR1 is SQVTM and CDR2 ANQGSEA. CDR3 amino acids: CSVYEGNYGYTF. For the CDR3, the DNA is TGCAGCGTTTATGAGGGTAACTATGGCTACACCTTC. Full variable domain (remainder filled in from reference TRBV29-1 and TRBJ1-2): SAVISQKPSRDICQRGTSLTIQCQVDSQVTMMFWYRQQPGQSLTLIATANQGSEATYESGFVIDKFPISRPNLTFSTLTVSNMSPEDSSIYLCSVYEGNYGYTFGSGTRLTVV.

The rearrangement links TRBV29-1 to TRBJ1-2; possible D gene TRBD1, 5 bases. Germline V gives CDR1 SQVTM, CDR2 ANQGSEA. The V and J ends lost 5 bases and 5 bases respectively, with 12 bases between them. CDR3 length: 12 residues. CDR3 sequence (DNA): TGCAGCGTTCTCAGGGTCCGGTATGGCTACACCTTC. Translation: CSVLRVRYGYTF.

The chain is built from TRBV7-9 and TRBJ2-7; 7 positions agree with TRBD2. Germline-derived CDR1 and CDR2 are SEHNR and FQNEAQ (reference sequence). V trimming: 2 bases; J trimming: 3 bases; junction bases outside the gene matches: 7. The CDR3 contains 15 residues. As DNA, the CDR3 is TGTGCCAGCAGCTTATTGAGCGGGAACTTCTACGAGCAGTACTTC. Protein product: CASSLLSGNFYEQYF.

CDR3 bases: TGCGCCAGCAGTCAAGGGCTAGCGGGACCGAAAGATACGCAGTATTTT. Encoded protein: CASSQGLAGPKDTQYF. The V gene is TRBV23-1, the J gene TRBJ2-3; 9 bases are shared with TRBD2. TRBV23-1 counts as an open reading frame of uncertain function. V lost 2 bases, J lost 5 bases, and 8 bases stayed unmatched. The CDR3 runs 16 residues.

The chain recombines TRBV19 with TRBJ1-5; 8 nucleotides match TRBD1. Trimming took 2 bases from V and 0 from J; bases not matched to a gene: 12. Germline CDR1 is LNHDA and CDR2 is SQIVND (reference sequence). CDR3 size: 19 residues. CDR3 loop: CASSITKTGAKYSNQPQHF. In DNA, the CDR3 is TGTGCCAGTAGTATAACCAAGACAGGGGCTAAATATAGCAATCAGCCCCAGCATTTT.

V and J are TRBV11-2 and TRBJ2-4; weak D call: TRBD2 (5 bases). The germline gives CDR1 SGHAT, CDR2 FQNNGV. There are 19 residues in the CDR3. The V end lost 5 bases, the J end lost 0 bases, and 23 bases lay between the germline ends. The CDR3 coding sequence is TGTGCCAGCAGCCCAGGTCGTCTAGTGATAGGACTAGCCAAAAACATTCAGTACTTC. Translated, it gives CASSPGRLVIGLAKNIQYF.

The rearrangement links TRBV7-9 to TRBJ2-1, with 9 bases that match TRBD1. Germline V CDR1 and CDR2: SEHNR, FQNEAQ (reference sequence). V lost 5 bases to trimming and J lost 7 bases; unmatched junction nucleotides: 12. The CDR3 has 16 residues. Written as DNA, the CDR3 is TGTGCCAGCAGCCACACCAACGGACAGGGGACGAATGAGCAGTTCTTC. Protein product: CASSHTNGQGTNEQFF.

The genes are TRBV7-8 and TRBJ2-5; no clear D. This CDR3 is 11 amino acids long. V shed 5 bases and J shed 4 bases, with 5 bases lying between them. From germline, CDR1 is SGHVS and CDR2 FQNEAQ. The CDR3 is CASSLPETQYF. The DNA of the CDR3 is TGTGCCAGCAGCCTCCCAGAGACCCAGTACTTC.

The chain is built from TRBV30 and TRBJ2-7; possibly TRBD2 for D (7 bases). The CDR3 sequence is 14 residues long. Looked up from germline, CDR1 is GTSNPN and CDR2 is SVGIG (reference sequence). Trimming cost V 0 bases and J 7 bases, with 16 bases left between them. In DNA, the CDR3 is TGTGCCTGGAGTGTAGGGGGGGGCACCAGGGAGCAGTACTTC. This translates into CAWSVGGGTREQYF. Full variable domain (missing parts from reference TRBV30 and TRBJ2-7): SQTIHQWPATLVQPVGSPLSLECTVEGTSNPNLYWYRQAAGRGLQLLFYSVGIGQISSEVPQNLSASRPQDRQFILSSKKLLLSDSGFYLCAWSVGGGTREQYFGPGTRLTVT.

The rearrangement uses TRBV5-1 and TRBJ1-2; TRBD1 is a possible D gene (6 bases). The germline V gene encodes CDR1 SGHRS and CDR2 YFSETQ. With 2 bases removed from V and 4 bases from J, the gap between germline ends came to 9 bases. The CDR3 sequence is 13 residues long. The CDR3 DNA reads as TGCGCCAGCAGCTTCGTAGGGGGCTATGGCTACACCTTC. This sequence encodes CASSFVGGYGYTF. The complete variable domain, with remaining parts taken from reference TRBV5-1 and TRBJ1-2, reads KAGVTQTPRYLIKTRGQQVTLSCSPISGHRSVSWYQQTPGQGLQFLFEYFSETQRNKGNFPGRFSGRQFSNSRSEMNVSTLELGDSALYLCASSFVGGYGYTFGSGTRLTVV.

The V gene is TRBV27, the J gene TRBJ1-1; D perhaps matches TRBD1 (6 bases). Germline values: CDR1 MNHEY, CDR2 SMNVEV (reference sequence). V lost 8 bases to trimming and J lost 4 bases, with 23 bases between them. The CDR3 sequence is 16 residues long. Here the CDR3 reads CASGLLGGRTGTEAFF. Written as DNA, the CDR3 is TGTGCCAGCGGCCTACTGGGGGGGCGCACGGGCACTGAAGCTTTCTTT.

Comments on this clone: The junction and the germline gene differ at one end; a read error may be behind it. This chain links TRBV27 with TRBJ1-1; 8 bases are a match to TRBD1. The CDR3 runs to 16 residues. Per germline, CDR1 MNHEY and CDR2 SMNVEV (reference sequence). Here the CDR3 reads CASSLKGGTGSCNRQF. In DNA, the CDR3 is TGTGCCAGCAGTTTAAAGGGCGGGACAGGTTCTTGTAATAGACAGTTT.

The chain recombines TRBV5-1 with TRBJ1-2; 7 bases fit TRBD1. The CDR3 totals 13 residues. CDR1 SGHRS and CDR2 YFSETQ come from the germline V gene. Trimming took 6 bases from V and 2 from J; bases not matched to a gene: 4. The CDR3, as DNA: TGCGCCAGCACCCCGACAGGGAACTATGGCTACACCTTC. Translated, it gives CASTPTGNYGYTF.